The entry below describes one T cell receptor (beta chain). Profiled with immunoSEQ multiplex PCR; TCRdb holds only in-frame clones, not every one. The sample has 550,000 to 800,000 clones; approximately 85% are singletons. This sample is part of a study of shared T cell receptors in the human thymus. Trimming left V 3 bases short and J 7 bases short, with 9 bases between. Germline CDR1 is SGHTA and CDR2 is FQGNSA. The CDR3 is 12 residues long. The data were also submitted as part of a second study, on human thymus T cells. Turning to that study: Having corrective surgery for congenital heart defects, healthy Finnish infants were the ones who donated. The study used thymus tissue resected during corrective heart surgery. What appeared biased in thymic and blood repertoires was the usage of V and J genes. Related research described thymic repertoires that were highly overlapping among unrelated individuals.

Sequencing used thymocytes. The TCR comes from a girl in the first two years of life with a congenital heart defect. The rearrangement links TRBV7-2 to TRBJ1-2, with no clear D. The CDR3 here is CASSFRGSGYTF. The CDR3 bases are TGTGCCAGCAGCTTCCGGGGAAGTGGCTACACCTTC.